This passage covers 23 T cell receptor beta chains from one sample sequenced in a study of T cell responses to AZD1222 COVID-19 vaccine. The repertoire was sequenced with immunoSEQ multiplex PCR; TCRdb's copy has only in-frame clones and lacks some. The sample yields some 130,000 clones, roughly 90% seen once. The specimen comprised peripheral blood, sampled on day 0 of AZD1222 vaccination. Receptors originate from an adult in good health.

The chain is built from TRBV9 and TRBJ1-3; 8 bases match TRBD1. The CDR3 has 15 residues. Trimming took 4 bases from V and 7 from J; bases not matched to a gene: 10. Germline values: CDR1 SGDLS, CDR2 YYNGEE. The CDR3 sequence: CASSNRRTGSNTIYF. The CDR3 nucleotides are TGTGCCAGCAGCAACCGTCGGACAGGGTCGAACACCATATATTTT.

The chain recombines TRBV7-2 with TRBJ2-7; no firm D call. The CDR3 length is 13 residues. The germline V and J ends were trimmed by 1 base and 7 bases, with 11 bases remaining between them. Looked up from germline, CDR1 is SGHTA and CDR2 is FQGNSA. CDR3 coding DNA: TGTGCCAGCAGCTTAGGTCCGCAGGAGGAGCAGTACTTC. This translates into CASSLGPQEEQYF. Looking up the rest from reference TRBV7-2 and TRBJ2-7 gives the full variable domain: GAGVSQSPSNKVTEKGKDVELRCDPISGHTALYWYRQSLGQGLEFLIYFQGNSAPDKSGLPSDRFSAERTGGSVSTLTIQRTQQEDSAVYLCASSLGPQEEQYFGPGTRLTVT.

The chain has TRBV5-1 and TRBJ2-7; a weak D match, TRBD1 (5 bases). Germline values: CDR1 SGHRS, CDR2 YFSETQ. Trimming took 4 bases from V and 3 from J, leaving 14 bases between them. This CDR3 is built from 14 residues. CDR3 nucleotides: TGCGCCAGCAGCCCCCAGGGCCCTAACTACGAGCAGTACTTC. Protein product: CASSPQGPNYEQYF.

The rearrangement links TRBV6-1 to TRBJ1-5; unclear D gene. CDR3 size: 13 residues. CDR1 is MNHNS, CDR2 SASEGT, per germline. The V and J ends lost 3 bases and 5 bases respectively, with 8 bases between them. CDR3 sequence: CASSDRQYQPQHF. The CDR3 DNA sequence: TGTGCCAGCAGTGACCGCCAGTATCAGCCCCAGCATTTT.

V usage is TRBV7-9 and J usage is TRBJ2-7; 7 bases line up with TRBD2. The CDR3 runs to 15 residues. Germline trimming cut 1 base from V and 4 bases from J; bases unmatched to any gene: 7. CDR1 SEHNR and CDR2 FQNEAQ come from the germline V gene (reference sequence). The CDR3 protein is CASSLGGLGLYEQYF. Here the CDR3 DNA reads TGTGCCAGCAGCTTAGGCGGACTAGGGCTGTACGAGCAGTACTTC.

The CDR3 DNA reads as TGTGCTAGTGGTTTGGTAGCGGGGCCTTACACCGGGGAGCTGTTTTTT. Translation: CASGLVAGPYTGELFF. V usage is TRBV12-5 and J usage is TRBJ2-2, with 7 bases identical to TRBD2. In germline, CDR1 is LGHNT, CDR2 FRNRAP. The length of the CDR3 is 16 residues. V shed 0 bases, J shed 3 bases, and the junction held 4 bases outside the gene matches.

This chain connects TRBV5-1 to TRBJ1-6; 7 positions match TRBD1. The V and J ends lost 4 bases and 4 bases, in that order; junction bases with no gene match: 5. Germline V CDR1 and CDR2: SGHRS, YFSETQ. The CDR3 consists of 15 residues. CDR3 region: CASSLRQGYNSPLHF. The CDR3 nucleotides are TGCGCCAGCAGCCTGCGACAGGGTTATAATTCACCCCTCCACTTT.

The chain recombines TRBV18 with TRBJ1-5; weak D call: TRBD1 (6 bases). V was pared by 4 bases and J by 1 base, with 11 bases between. The CDR3 extends over 15 amino acids. Germline V gene lookup returns CDR1 KGHSH and CDR2 LQKENI. CDR3 residues: CASSRGTGSNQPQHF. The DNA of the CDR3 is TGTGCCAGCTCACGGGGAACAGGGAGCAATCAGCCCCAGCATTTT.

The chain joins TRBV6-5 to TRBJ1-5; D remains unclear. With 8 bases removed from V and 6 bases from J, the gap between germline ends came to 11 bases. The V gene's germline CDR1 is MNHEY and CDR2 SVGAGI. This CDR3 spans 12 amino acids. CDR3 region: CASWTGVQPQHF. The CDR3 region has the DNA TGTGCCAGCTGGACTGGCGTTCAGCCCCAGCATTTT.

The chain has TRBV5-1 and TRBJ1-2, with TRBD1 as a possible D gene (6 bases). The V gene lost 3 bases and the J gene lost 2 bases, with 11 bases spanning the gap. This CDR3 comprises 14 residues. The germline V gene encodes CDR1 SGHRS and CDR2 YFSETQ. CDR3 amino acids: CASSSIQGNYGYTF. The CDR3 bases are TGCGCCAGCAGCTCGATACAGGGAAACTATGGCTACACCTTC.

This chain uses TRBV7-2 with TRBJ2-5; 10 bases fit TRBD2. CDR1 is SGHTA and CDR2 is FQGNSA in the germline V gene. This CDR3 contains 16 residues. The ends lost 5 bases at V and 7 bases at J; junction bases unmatched: 13. The CDR3 spells CASSQTSGAVPRTQYF. CDR3 in DNA: TGTGCCAGCAGCCAAACTAGCGGGGCGGTCCCAAGGACCCAGTACTTC. Together with reference TRBV7-2 and TRBJ2-5, the CDR3 gives the full variable domain: GAGVSQSPSNKVTEKGKDVELRCDPISGHTALYWYRQSLGQGLEFLIYFQGNSAPDKSGLPSDRFSAERTGGSVSTLTIQRTQQEDSAVYLCASSQTSGAVPRTQYFGPGTRLLVL.

The gene calls are TRBV18 and TRBJ2-3; D assignment may be TRBD1 or TRBD2 (5 bases each). The CDR3 spans 12 residues. CDR1 and CDR2 from the germline V gene are KGHSH and LQKENI. Trimming removed 1 base at V and 6 bases at J, with 5 bases between. CDR3 DNA sequence: TGTGCCAGCTCACCACGGGGGGATACGCAGTATTTT. It encodes CASSPRGDTQYF.

As for this clone: Different DNA sequences within this sample yield the same CDR3. The gene calls are TRBV27 and TRBJ1-2; tentative D call: TRBD1 (5 bases). CDR1 is MNHEY and CDR2 is SMNVEV in the germline V gene (reference sequence). The V end was cut by 3 bases, the J end by 2 bases, with 7 bases between. CDR3 size: 13 residues. CDR3 protein: CASSLGRNYGYTF. The CDR3 DNA sequence: TGTGCCAGCAGTTTGGGGCGGAACTATGGCTACACCTTC.

CDR3 amino acids: CASSPPGQGFNEQFF. For the CDR3, the DNA is TGTGCCAGCAGCCCGCCGGGACAGGGGTTCAATGAGCAGTTCTTC. V and J are TRBV5-4 and TRBJ2-1, with 10 nucleotides matching TRBD1. The germline V gene has CDR1 SGHNT and CDR2 YYREEE (reference sequence). The CDR3 runs 15 residues. V lost 4 bases and J lost 6; bases outside the gene matches: 7.

V usage is TRBV7-6 and J usage is TRBJ2-3; D not certain. V lost 3 bases to trimming and J lost 0 bases, with 16 bases between them. This CDR3 is 17 amino acids long. Germline V gene lookup returns CDR1 SGHVS and CDR2 FNYEAQ. The CDR3 DNA follows: TGTGCCAGCAGCTTGTTTTACCGTGGGTCAAGCACAGATACGCAGTATTTT. Protein: CASSLFYRGSSTDTQYF.

This chain links TRBV6-2 or TRBV6-3 with TRBJ2-7; 7 bases fit TRBD1. There are 15 residues in the CDR3. The J segment lost 1 base and the V segment lost 3 bases, leaving 6 bases of the junction unmatched. Germline V gene lookup returns CDR1 MNHEY and CDR2 SVGEGT. The CDR3 bases are TGTGCCAGCAGTTATGACAGGGCGTCATCCTACGAGCAGTACTTC. This gives the protein CASSYDRASSYEQYF.

The V call is TRBV4-3, the J call TRBJ2-7, with D uncertain. In germline, CDR1 is LGHNA, CDR2 YSLEER. The CDR3 contains 15 residues. V was shortened by 5 bases and J by 0 bases, with 14 bases between the two germline ends. The CDR3 DNA sequence: TGCGCCAGCAGCGCGCATCCGGGCACCTCCTACGAGCAGTACTTC. Translated: CASSAHPGTSYEQYF.

The chain recombines TRBV7-3 with TRBJ2-3, with 7 bases lining up with TRBD2. This CDR3 has 15 amino acids. V shed 5 bases and J 2 bases; nucleotides not matched to a gene: 7. Germline V CDR1 and CDR2: SGHTA, FQGTGA. The CDR3 reads CASSVAGVITDTQYF. The CDR3 DNA reads TGTGCCAGCAGCGTCGCGGGGGTAATCACAGATACGCAGTATTTT.

The rearrangement joins TRBV12-3 or TRBV12-4 to TRBJ2-3; possibly TRBD2 for D (5 bases). Trimming took off 3 bases at V and 2 bases at J, with 6 bases between the two ends. The CDR3 has 13 residues. The CDR3 nucleotides are TGTGCCAGCAGTTTCGGGATCACAGATACGCAGTATTTT. It translates to CASSFGITDTQYF.

The sample holds one count of this clone. CDR3 sequence (DNA): TGCGCCAGCAGCTTGAGACTACAAGAGACCCAGTACTTC. Translating gives CASSLRLQETQYF. This sequence joins TRBV5-1 and TRBJ2-5, with D tentatively TRBD2 (5 bases). There are 13 residues in the CDR3. The V gene's germline CDR1 is SGHRS and CDR2 YFSETQ. V was clipped by 1 base and J by 2 bases, with 6 bases between them.

V usage is TRBV5-1 and J usage is TRBJ1-3; TRBD1 might be the D (5 bases). The CDR3 totals 18 residues. The germline gives CDR1 SGHRS, CDR2 YFSETQ. With 0 bases removed from V and 0 bases from J, the gap between germline ends came to 16 bases. CDR3 amino acids: CASSLGAVGTDSGNTIYF. CDR3 bases: TGCGCCAGCAGCTTGGGGGCCGTCGGGACGGACTCTGGAAACACCATATATTTT.

This chain joins TRBV5-1 and TRBJ2-5; D uncertain. Trimming pared 2 bases from V and 2 bases from J, leaving 10 bases between. CDR3 length: 14 residues. Per germline, CDR1 SGHRS and CDR2 YFSETQ. CDR3 sequence reads: CASSFQPSQETQYF. The CDR3 bases are TGCGCCAGCAGCTTTCAGCCGTCGCAAGAGACCCAGTACTTC.

The chain uses TRBV14 and TRBJ2-3; 7 bases are shared with TRBD1. CDR3 length equals 14 residues. With V trimmed by 4 bases and J by 2 bases, 3 bases remained unmatched. Germline CDR1 SGHDN, CDR2 FVKESK. The CDR3 loop reads CASSPGQHTDTQYF. The CDR3 bases are TGTGCCAGCAGCCCGGGACAGCACACAGATACGCAGTATTTT. The variable domain in full, completed from reference TRBV14 and TRBJ2-3, reads EAGVTQFPSHSVIEKGQTVTLRCDPISGHDNLYWYRRVMGKEIKFLLHFVKESKQDESGMPNNRFLAERTGGTYSTLKVQPAELEDSGVYFCASSPGQHTDTQYFGPGTRLTVL.